This T cell receptor beta chain was sequenced during a study of blood T cell repertoires in COVID-19. About the research overall: Samples came from the United States, Italy and Spain, spanning acute and convalescent COVID-19.

Per germline, CDR1 SEHNR and CDR2 FQNEAQ (reference sequence). This CDR3 is built from 16 residues. Germline trimming cut 5 bases from V and 1 base from J; bases unmatched to any gene: 10. How the authors handled the data: Estimation of nucleated cell counts relied on the amplification of reference gene primers. Sequencing used immunoSEQ multiplex PCR; TCRdb keeps in-frame clones, though not all of them. V and J calls and clone size are given by that table; D and trimming were obtained from the DNA. The profile shows hundreds of thousands of clones, 75% to 90% of them singletons. Sequenced: peripheral blood. The TCR originated in a man between 60 and 75 years old who had recovered from COVID-19. This sequence joins TRBV7-9 and TRBJ2-7; 8 bases align to TRBD2. CDR3 DNA sequence: TGTGCCAGCAGCCCCCGCGGGGGGACACTTTCCTACGAGCAGTACTTC. This gives the protein CASSPRGGTLSYEQYF.